This TCR beta chain was profiled in a study of T cell repertoires in cytomegalovirus infection. At the level of the study: Signatures in public TCR beta sequences pointed to both CMV infection and matching HLA type.

The CDR3 covers 16 residues. Germline assignment: CDR1 SEHNR and CDR2 FQNEAQ (reference sequence). Trimming removed 5 bases from V and 0 bases from J; junction bases left unmatched: 7. TCRdb re-called the reads with MiXCR, one entry per CDR3 protein. This sample yields hundreds of thousands of distinct CDR3 sequences, of which roughly 15% are seen a single time; about 12% belongs to the top ten. Sequencing used PBMCs. V gene TRBV7-9 combines with J gene TRBJ2-3; 8 positions agree with TRBD2. The sequence derives from a human donor in good health (CMV status not recorded). Some clones in this sample may be carry-over from other donors' samples. The CDR3 loop reads CASSPYTGGSTDTQYF. The CDR3 bases are TGTGCCAGCAGCCCCTATACGGGGGGGAGCACAGATACGCAGTATTTT. The full variable domain, with the rest looked up from reference TRBV7-9 and TRBJ2-3, is DTGVSQNPRHKITKRGQNVTFRCDPISEHNRLYWYRQTLGQGPEFLTYFQNEAQLEKSRLLSDRFSAERPKGSFSTLEIQRTEQGDSAMYLCASSPYTGGSTDTQYFGPGTRLTVL.